This TCR beta chain was captured by sequencing in a study of beta chain features in type 1 diabetes. Study-wide context: Sorted cells examined across all samples numbered around 110,000,000. Study-level results: When VDJ junctions were examined, type 1 diabetes patients showed fewer insertions and more deletions. Type 1 diabetes patients had TCRB CDR3s that were shorter (moderately but significantly so) in all four CD4+ subsets.

About this clone itself: Its target is not known.

The CDR3 consists of 14 residues. The germline V gene encodes CDR1 MRHNA and CDR2 SNTAGT. V lost 4 bases, J lost 4 bases, and 12 bases lay in between. By way of CD45RO/CCR7/CD25/CD127/CD95/CD27, the CD4+ regulatory, stem cell-like memory, central memory and naive cells were sorted. Sequenced material consisted of expressed TCRB transcripts (all of the isolated RNA was reverse transcribed). Naive, central memory and regulatory T cell samples came to a mean of roughly 3.6 million reads. The data were produced by immunoSEQ multiplex PCR, yet TCRdb's version contains in-frame clones alone and is incomplete. In the table there are about 740,000 clones, 10% to 15% of which are singletons.

Sequencing input: naive CD4+ T cells from blood. This clonotype originated in a man between 18 and 29 years old with type 1 diabetes. The chain recombines TRBV6-4 with TRBJ2-3; maybe TRBD1 (6 bases). CDR3 region: CASSAGARADTQYF. The DNA of the CDR3 is TGTGCCAGCAGTGCAGGGGCCCGGGCAGATACGCAGTATTTT.